These 26 T cell receptor beta chains originate from one sample sequenced in a study of PD-1 blockade in classical Hodgkin lymphoma. The data were produced by immunoSEQ multiplex PCR, yet TCRdb's version contains in-frame clones alone and is incomplete. The sample carries 96,000 or so clones, 85% to 95% recorded once. This sample's time point: cycle 4 day 1 (C4D1), after less than 7 weeks of nivolumab. No patient escaped relapse after autologous stem cell transplantation, and brentuximab vedotin exposure varied. Material: peripheral blood mononuclear cells (PBMCs), obtained before the fourth cycle of nivolumab. All receptors derive from a human donor with classical Hodgkin lymphoma.

The chain uses TRBV20-1 and TRBJ2-2; D call uncertain. Per germline, CDR1 DFQATT and CDR2 SNEGSKA (reference sequence). The CDR3 loop spans 11 amino acids. V lost 8 bases, J lost 7 bases, and 11 bases lay in between. The CDR3 reads CSSKVGGELFF. In DNA form, the CDR3 reads TGCAGTTCAAAGGTTGGCGGGGAGCTGTTTTTT.

The chain recombines TRBV6-6 with TRBJ1-1; TRBD1 matches 9 bases. The J segment lost 4 bases and the V segment lost 2 bases, leaving 5 bases of the junction unmatched. This CDR3 has 15 amino acids. The germline CDR1 and CDR2 sequences are MNHNY and SVGAGI (reference sequence). For the CDR3, the DNA is TGTGCCAGCAGTTACCCGGACAGGGGTGGCACTGAAGCTTTCTTT. It specifies CASSYPDRGGTEAFF.

The chain employs TRBV27 and TRBJ1-2; D gene uncertain. Germline-derived CDR1 and CDR2 are MNHEY and SMNVEV (reference sequence). The CDR3 has 13 amino acids. V lost 2 bases and J 5 bases, leaving 9 bases between the germline ends. In DNA, the CDR3 is TGTGCCAGCAGTTTACGGCAGGAATATGGCTACACCTTC. Protein: CASSLRQEYGYTF.

As for this clone: This same CDR3 is encoded by further DNA sequences in the sample. The chain carries TRBV29-1 and TRBJ2-3, with 11 bases matching TRBD2. The CDR3 is made up of 18 amino acids. The J segment lost 0 bases and the V segment lost 4 bases, leaving 12 bases of the junction unmatched. The V gene's germline CDR1 is SQVTM and CDR2 ANQGSEA. CDR3 protein: CSVGGVLAGETSTDTQYF. The DNA of the CDR3 is TGCAGCGTTGGAGGGGTACTAGCGGGGGAAACTAGCACAGATACGCAGTATTTT.

The chain's CDR3 is CASIWRNTEAFF. The CDR3 DNA reads as TGTGCCAGCATCTGGCGGAACACTGAAGCTTTCTTT. The chain links TRBV2 to TRBJ1-1; D remains unclear. CDR1 and CDR2 (germline): SNHLY, FYNNEI. CDR3 length: 12 residues. Trimming removed 7 bases from V and 1 base from J, with 7 bases in between.

V gene TRBV2 combines with J gene TRBJ1-4; a possible D gene is TRBD1 (6 bases). CDR3 length equals 14 residues. In germline, CDR1 is SNHLY, CDR2 FYNNEI. The V gene lost 7 bases and the J gene lost 8 bases, with 17 bases spanning the gap. The CDR3 sequence is CASITGGANEKLFF. The CDR3 bases are TGTGCCAGCATAACGGGGGGCGCGAACGAAAAACTGTTTTTT.

V is TRBV28 and J is TRBJ2-7; no reliable D call. The ends were cut back, 5 bases at V and 3 bases at J, with 14 bases in the middle. Germline V gene data show CDR1 as MDHEN and CDR2 as SYDVKM. The CDR3 is 14 amino acids. CDR3: CASSPLAGDYEQYF. The CDR3 bases are TGTGCCAGCAGTCCCCTCGCAGGAGACTACGAGCAGTACTTC.

The chain combines TRBV5-1 with TRBJ1-2, with a possible D match to TRBD1 (6 bases). CDR1 is SGHRS, CDR2 YFSETQ, per germline. The CDR3 is 15 residues long. V lost 4 bases, J lost 5 bases, and 18 bases lay in between. The CDR3 nucleotides are TGCGCCAGCAGCCCGTCCATAAACCAGGGGTATGGCTACACCTTC. Encoded protein: CASSPSINQGYGYTF. Variable domain in full (rest from reference TRBV5-1 and TRBJ1-2): KAGVTQTPRYLIKTRGQQVTLSCSPISGHRSVSWYQQTPGQGLQFLFEYFSETQRNKGNFPGRFSGRQFSNSRSEMNVSTLELGDSALYLCASSPSINQGYGYTFGSGTRLTVV.

Only a few counts were recorded for this clone. The chain has TRBV30 and TRBJ1-1; the D is unclear. The germline gives CDR1 GTSNPN, CDR2 SVGIG (reference sequence). The CDR3 spans 11 residues. The V gene lost 1 base and the J gene lost 3 bases, with 3 bases spanning the gap. The CDR3 protein is CAWSDYTEAFF. The DNA of the CDR3 is TGTGCCTGGAGTGACTACACTGAAGCTTTCTTT. The full variable domain, its missing parts supplied by reference TRBV30 and TRBJ1-1, is SQTIHQWPATLVQPVGSPLSLECTVEGTSNPNLYWYRQAAGRGLQLLFYSVGIGQISSEVPQNLSASRPQDRQFILSSKKLLLSDSGFYLCAWSDYTEAFFGQGTRLTVV.

J is TRBJ1-1 and V is TRBV27, with D perhaps matching TRBD1 (5 bases). The CDR3 totals 14 residues. Germline CDR1 reads MNHEY; CDR2 reads SMNVEV (reference sequence). V lost 2 bases and J 2 bases, leaving 9 bases between the germline ends. Written as DNA, the CDR3 is TGTGCCAGCAGTTTAGGAGGGGTCAACACTGAAGCTTTCTTT. Encoded protein: CASSLGGVNTEAFF.

The table lists this clone with a few counts. The rearrangement links TRBV9 to TRBJ2-7; no clear D gene. The CDR3 is made up of 15 amino acids. Trimming pared 2 bases from V and 2 bases from J, leaving 14 bases between. Germline V CDR1 and CDR2: SGDLS, YYNGEE. The CDR3 DNA sequence: TGTGCCAGCAGCGTTAAAGTAACCGTAACCTACGAGCAGTACTTC. This gives the protein CASSVKVTVTYEQYF.

J is TRBJ2-2 and V is TRBV19, with 7 bases matching TRBD1. Germline V CDR1 and CDR2: LNHDA, SQIVND (reference sequence). V gave up 5 bases and J gave up 1 base; unmatched junction bases: 7. The CDR3 is 16 residues long. CDR3: CASSVRQGQNTGELFF. CDR3 DNA sequence: TGTGCCAGTAGTGTTCGACAGGGACAGAACACCGGGGAGCTGTTTTTT.

The CDR3 is CASSVRGRDPEHF. CDR3 bases: TGTGCCAGCAGTGTAAGGGGACGGGATCCCGAACATTTT. The gene calls are TRBV6-1 and TRBJ1-5, with D perhaps TRBD1 (5 bases). Germline-derived CDR1 and CDR2 are MNHNS and SASEGT. The CDR3 extends over 13 amino acids. V was pared by 4 bases and J by 16 bases, with 20 bases between.

CDR3 region: CASSPQGYSNQPQHF. The CDR3 DNA is TGTGCCAGCAGTCCACAGGGGTATAGCAATCAGCCCCAGCATTTT. The V and J genes are TRBV27 and TRBJ1-5; 7 bases align to TRBD1. V gave up 5 bases and J gave up 0 bases; unmatched junction bases: 4. Germline V gene sequence: CDR1 MNHEY, CDR2 SMNVEV (reference sequence). The CDR3 contains 15 residues.

DNA for the CDR3: TGCAGCGTTCAGGGACTCGCGACCTCCTACGAGCAGTACTTC. Encoded protein: CSVQGLATSYEQYF. The chain employs TRBV29-1 and TRBJ2-7, with TRBD2 as a possible D gene (6 bases). CDR3 size: 14 residues. V was shortened by 5 bases and J by 0 bases, with 14 bases between the two germline ends. Per germline, CDR1 SQVTM and CDR2 ANQGSEA.

The rearrangement links TRBV25-1 to TRBJ2-1; 9 bases are shared with TRBD2. Germline loops: CDR1 MGHDK, CDR2 SYGVNS. The J segment lost 7 bases and the V segment lost 4 bases, leaving 11 bases of the junction unmatched. The CDR3 length is 16 residues. CDR3 DNA: TGTGCCAGCAGTGTAATCGGCGGGAGGGGGGTTAATGAGCAGTTCTTC. It codes for CASSVIGGRGVNEQFF.

The V and J genes are TRBV7-3 and TRBJ2-1; 10 positions agree with TRBD2. Germline V gene data show CDR1 as SGHTA and CDR2 as FQGTGA. V lost 2 bases to trimming and J lost 10 bases; unmatched junction nucleotides: 8. This CDR3 has 15 residues. This CDR3 is CASSLGLAGVGEQFF. The CDR3 nucleotides read TGTGCCAGCAGCTTAGGTCTAGCGGGAGTAGGAGAGCAGTTCTTC.

The chain links TRBV6-1 to TRBJ2-7; 11 bases match TRBD1. This CDR3 has 14 amino acids. Unmatched junction bases numbered 11, after V lost 7 bases and J lost 9 bases. Germline-derived CDR1 and CDR2 are MNHNS and SASEGT. This CDR3 is CASTRDRGFGVQYF. CDR3 in DNA: TGTGCCAGCACCCGGGACAGGGGGTTCGGGGTGCAGTACTTC.

The J gene is TRBJ2-5, the V gene TRBV20-1, with no clear D. CDR1 is DFQATT and CDR2 is SNEGSKA in the germline V gene (reference sequence). The length of the CDR3 is 11 residues. V lost 7 bases and J lost 2, with 8 bases in between. The CDR3 loop is CSVSEQETQYF. The CDR3 DNA reads TGCAGTGTATCCGAACAAGAGACCCAGTACTTC.

This chain connects TRBV5-6 to TRBJ1-1, with TRBD1 as a possible D gene (5 bases). CDR3 length: 14 residues. V gave up 1 base and J gave up 9 bases, with 16 bases separating them. In germline, CDR1 is SGHDT, CDR2 YYEEEE. CDR3 sequence reads: CASSLWGQKGQAFF. For the CDR3, the DNA is TGTGCCAGCAGCTTGTGGGGCCAAAAAGGCCAAGCTTTCTTT.

The table lists this clone with a count of one. The chain has TRBV15 and TRBJ2-1; 9 nucleotides match TRBD1. J was trimmed by 9 bases and V by 4 bases; bases with no gene match: 10. The CDR3 covers 15 residues. Per the germline V gene, CDR1 is LNHNV and CDR2 is YYDKDF (reference sequence). CDR3 in DNA: TGTGCCACCAGCAAGGGGGGACAGGGTAATAGTGAGCAGTTCTTC. Translation: CATSKGGQGNSEQFF.

This chain joins TRBV20-1 and TRBJ1-1; D not certain. The CDR3 loop spans 11 amino acids. V shed 2 bases and J shed 7 bases, with 8 bases lying between them. The V gene's germline CDR1 is DFQATT and CDR2 SNEGSKA (reference sequence). This CDR3 is CSARLGFEAFF. For the CDR3, the DNA is TGCAGTGCTAGATTGGGATTTGAAGCTTTCTTT.

The rearrangement joins TRBV4-2 to TRBJ2-3; 10 bases are a match to TRBD2. Germline trimming cut 0 bases from V and 6 bases from J; bases unmatched to any gene: 12. Germline CDR1 is LGHNA and CDR2 is YNFKEQ. The CDR3 contains 18 residues. CDR3 coding DNA: TGTGCCAGCAGCCAAGACTGGCGGCCTAGCGGGAGAGGTGATACGCAGTATTTT. As protein: CASSQDWRPSGRGDTQYF.

The chain recombines TRBV7-2 with TRBJ1-1; unclear D gene. The CDR3 runs 14 residues. Per germline, CDR1 SGHTA and CDR2 FQGNSA. The ends were cut back, 4 bases at V and 0 bases at J, with 9 bases in the middle. CDR3 protein: CASSSTDLNTEAFF. The CDR3 nucleotides read TGTGCCAGCAGCTCGACGGATCTGAACACTGAAGCTTTCTTT. Filled out from reference TRBV7-2 and TRBJ1-1, the complete variable domain reads GAGVSQSPSNKVTEKGKDVELRCDPISGHTALYWYRQSLGQGLEFLIYFQGNSAPDKSGLPSDRFSAERTGGSVSTLTIQRTQQEDSAVYLCASSSTDLNTEAFFGQGTRLTVV.

The J gene is TRBJ2-4, the V gene TRBV28; no definite D call. Trimming left V 6 bases short and J 0 bases short, with 6 bases between. CDR1 and CDR2 (germline): MDHEN, SYDVKM. The CDR3 extends over 13 amino acids. CDR3 sequence reads: CASSLLAKNIQYF. CDR3 nucleotides: TGTGCCAGCAGCCTGCTAGCCAAAAACATTCAGTACTTC. Using reference TRBV28 and TRBJ2-4 for the parts outside the CDR3, the full variable domain is DVKVTQSSRYLVKRTGEKVFLECVQDMDHENMFWYRQDPGLGLRLIYFSYDVKMKEKGDIPEGYSVSREKKERFSLILESASTNQTSMYLCASSLLAKNIQYFGAGTRLSVL.

The V call is TRBV11-2, the J call TRBJ2-2; D gene uncertain. The CDR3 consists of 11 residues. CDR1 SGHAT and CDR2 FQNNGV come from the germline V gene. V was pared by 1 base and J by 6 bases, with 0 bases between. In DNA form, the CDR3 reads TGTGCCAGCAGCTTAGCCGGGGAGCTGTTTTTT. Residues: CASSLAGELFF.